This T cell receptor (beta chain) was identified during a study of blood T cell repertoires in COVID-19. The CDR3 covers 18 residues. V lost 2 bases to trimming and J lost 7 bases; unmatched junction nucleotides: 13. In germline, CDR1 is MGHDK, CDR2 SYGVNS. As originally analysed: Reference gene primer amplification gave estimated nucleated cell counts. Clones were read by immunoSEQ multiplex PCR, and TCRdb kept only the in-frame ones, dropping some. Clone size and the V and J calls come from that table; the DNA yielded D and trimming. The sample carries 250,000 to 300,000 clones, around nine tenths recorded once.

The chain employs TRBV25-1 and TRBJ1-4; 10 bases fit TRBD1. Material: peripheral blood. This clonotype originated in a woman aged 25 to 45 with COVID-19, enrolled during active disease. CDR3 sequence reads: CASSEGPGQGGLGEKLFF. The CDR3 region has the DNA TGTGCCAGCAGTGAAGGCCCCGGACAGGGGGGACTTGGTGAAAAACTGTTTTTT. The variable domain in full, with the rest retrieved from reference TRBV25-1 and TRBJ1-4, is EADIYQTPRYLVIGTGKKITLECSQTMGHDKMYWYQQDPGMELHLIHYSYGVNSTEKGDLSSESTVSRIRTEHFPLTLESARPSHTSQYLCASSEGPGQGGLGEKLFFGSGTQLSVL.